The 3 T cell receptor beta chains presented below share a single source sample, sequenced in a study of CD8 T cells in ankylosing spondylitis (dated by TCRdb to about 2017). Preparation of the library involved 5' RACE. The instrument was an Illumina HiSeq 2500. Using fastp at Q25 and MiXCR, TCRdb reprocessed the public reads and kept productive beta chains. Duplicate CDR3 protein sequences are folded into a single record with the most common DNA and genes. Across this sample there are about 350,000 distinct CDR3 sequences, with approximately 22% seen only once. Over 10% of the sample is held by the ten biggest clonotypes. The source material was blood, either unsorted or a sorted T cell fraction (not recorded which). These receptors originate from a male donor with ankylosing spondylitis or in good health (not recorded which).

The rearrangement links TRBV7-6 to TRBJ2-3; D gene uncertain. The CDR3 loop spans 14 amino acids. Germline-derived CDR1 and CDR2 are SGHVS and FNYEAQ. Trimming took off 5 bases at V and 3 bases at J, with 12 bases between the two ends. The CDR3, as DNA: TGTGCCAGCAGCCCGACTTCTGGTACAGATACGCAGTATTTT. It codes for CASSPTSGTDTQYF.

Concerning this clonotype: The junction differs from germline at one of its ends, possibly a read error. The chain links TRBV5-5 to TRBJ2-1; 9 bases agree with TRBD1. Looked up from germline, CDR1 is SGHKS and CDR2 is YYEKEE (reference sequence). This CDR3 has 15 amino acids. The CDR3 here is CASSLGDREFNKQFF. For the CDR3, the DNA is TGTGCCAGCAGCTTGGGGGACAGGGAATTCAATAAGCAGTTCTTC.

The chain's CDR3 is CAIRDLGYGELFF. CDR3 DNA sequence: TGTGCCATCAGAGACCTAGGGTACGGGGAGCTGTTTTTT. This chain links TRBV10-3 with TRBJ2-2, with D hard to call. CDR3 length: 13 residues. The V end was cut by 6 bases, the J end by 7 bases, with 12 bases between. Germline V gives CDR1 ENHRY, CDR2 SYGVKD.